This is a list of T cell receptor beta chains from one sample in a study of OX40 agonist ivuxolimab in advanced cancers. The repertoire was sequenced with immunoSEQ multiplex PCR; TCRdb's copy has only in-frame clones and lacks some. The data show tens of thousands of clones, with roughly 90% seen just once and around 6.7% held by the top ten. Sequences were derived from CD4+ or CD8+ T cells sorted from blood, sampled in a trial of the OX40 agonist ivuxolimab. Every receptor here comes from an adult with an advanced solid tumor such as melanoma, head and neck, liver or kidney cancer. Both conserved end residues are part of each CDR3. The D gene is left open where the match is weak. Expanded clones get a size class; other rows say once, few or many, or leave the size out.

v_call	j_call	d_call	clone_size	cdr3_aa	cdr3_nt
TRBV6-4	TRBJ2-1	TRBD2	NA	CASRGGGFNEQFF	TGTGCCAGCAGAGGCGGGGGGTTTAATGAGCAGTTCTTC
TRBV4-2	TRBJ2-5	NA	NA	CASSQVDSHGETQYF	TGTGCCAGCAGCCAAGTAGATAGCCATGGGGAGACCCAGTACTTC
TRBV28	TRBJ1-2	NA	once	CASSKVQGDGYTF	TGTGCCAGCAGTAAGGTACAGGGAGATGGCTACACCTTC
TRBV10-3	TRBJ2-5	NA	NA	CATRGLETQYF	TGTGCCACCAGGGGTTTGGAGACCCAGTACTTC
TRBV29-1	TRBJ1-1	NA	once	CSVVHPMNTEAFF	TGCAGCGTTGTTCACCCCATGAACACTGAAGCTTTCTTT
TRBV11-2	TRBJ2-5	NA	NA	CASSIATGIGETQYF	TGTGCCAGCAGCATCGCTACAGGGATAGGAGAGACCCAGTACTTC
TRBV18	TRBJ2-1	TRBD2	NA	CASSLGTNHYNEQFF	TGTGCCAGCTCACTGGGGACTAACCACTACAATGAGCAGTTCTTC
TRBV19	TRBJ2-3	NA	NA	CASSIEGTQLADTQYF	TGTGCCAGTAGTATAGAAGGGACTCAGCTGGCAGATACGCAGTATTTT
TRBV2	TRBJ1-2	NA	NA	CASSEVRGGGNYGYTF	TGTGCCAGCAGTGAGGTTCGGGGGGGAGGCAACTATGGCTACACCTTC
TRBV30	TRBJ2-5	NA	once	CAWNQRGGLETQYF	TGTGCCTGGAATCAGAGAGGGGGGCTGGAGACCCAGTACTTC
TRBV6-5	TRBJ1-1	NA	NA	CASSYFGMNTEAFF	TGTGCCAGCAGTTATTTTGGGATGAACACTGAAGCTTTCTTT
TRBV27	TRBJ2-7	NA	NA	CASSRAQEGEQYF	TGTGCCAGCAGCCGGGCCCAGGAGGGGGAGCAGTACTTC
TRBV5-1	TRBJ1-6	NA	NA	CASRLRGDSPLHF	TGCGCCAGCCGCTTGCGGGGCGACTCACCCCTCCACTTT
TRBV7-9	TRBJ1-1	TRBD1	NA	CASSPLTGRNTEAFF	TGTGCCAGCAGCCCACTGACAGGGCGGAACACTGAAGCTTTCTTT
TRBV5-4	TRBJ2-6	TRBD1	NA	CASSLAMGTGPLGANVLTF	TGTGCCAGCAGCTTGGCCATGGGGACAGGACCCCTGGGGGCCAACGTCCTGACTTTC
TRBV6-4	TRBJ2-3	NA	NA	CASSYSREPGDTQYF	TGTGCCAGCAGTTATTCCCGAGAACCAGGGGATACGCAGTATTTT
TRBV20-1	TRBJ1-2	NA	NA	CSAPSDYGYTF	TGCAGTGCTCCATCGGACTATGGCTACACCTTC
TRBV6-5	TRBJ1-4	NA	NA	CASSYGGELEKLFF	TGTGCCAGCAGTTATGGTGGAGAACTAGAAAAACTGTTTTTT
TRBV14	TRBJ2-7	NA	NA	CASSQTQGYAYEQYF	TGTGCCAGCAGCCAAACTCAGGGATATGCCTACGAGCAGTACTTC
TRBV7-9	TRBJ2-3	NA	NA	CASSFSGDNTDTQYF	TGTGCCAGCAGCTTTTCTGGGGATAATACAGATACGCAGTATTTT
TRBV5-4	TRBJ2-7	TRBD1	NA	CASSLPGQGLYEQYF	TGTGCCAGCAGCTTACCGGGACAGGGGCTCTACGAGCAGTACTTC
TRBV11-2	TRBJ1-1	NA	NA	CASSWRLNIMYTEAFF	TGTGCCAGCAGCTGGCGCCTTAACATTATGTACACTGAAGCTTTCTTT
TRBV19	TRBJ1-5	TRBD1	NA	CASSIGQGANSNQPQHF	TGTGCCAGTAGTATCGGACAGGGGGCGAATAGCAATCAGCCCCAGCATTTT
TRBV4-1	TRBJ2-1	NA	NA	CASSQLGLSALHEQFF	TGCGCCAGCAGCCAACTAGGACTATCGGCTCTCCATGAGCAGTTCTTC
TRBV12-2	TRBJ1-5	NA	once	CASRTLRGQSNQPQHF	TGTGCAAGTCGGACCTTAAGGGGACAGTCCAATCAGCCCCAGCATTTT
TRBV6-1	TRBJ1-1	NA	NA	CASSVGGAVTEAFF	TGTGCCAGCAGTGTAGGGGGGGCTGTCACTGAAGCTTTCTTT
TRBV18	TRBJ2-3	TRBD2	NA	CASSPQRTSGDTQYF	TGTGCCAGCTCACCACAACGGACTAGCGGGGATACGCAGTATTTT
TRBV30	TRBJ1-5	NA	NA	CAWSWTTGGQPQHF	TGTGCCTGGAGTTGGACAACCGGGGGTCAGCCCCAGCATTTT
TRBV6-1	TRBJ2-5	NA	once	CASRAGVTQYF	TGTGCCAGCAGGGCAGGAGTGACCCAGTACTTC
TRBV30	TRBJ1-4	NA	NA	CAWTQRTAATNEKLFF	TGTGCCTGGACTCAGCGGACAGCCGCAACTAATGAAAAACTGTTTTTT
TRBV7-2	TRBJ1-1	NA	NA	CASSLVWGSDTEAFF	TGTGCCAGCAGCTTAGTTTGGGGGTCTGACACTGAAGCTTTCTTT
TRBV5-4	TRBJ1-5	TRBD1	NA	CASSLGDRGRKSNQPQHF	TGTGCCAGCAGCTTGGGGGACAGGGGGCGGAAGAGCAATCAGCCCCAGCATTTT
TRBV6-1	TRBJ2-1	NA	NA	CASSELRSSNEQFF	TGTGCCAGCAGTGAACTCAGATCATCCAATGAGCAGTTCTTC
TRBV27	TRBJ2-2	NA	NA	CASSLLTGTLNTGELFF	TGTGCCAGCAGTTTACTGACCGGGACACTGAACACCGGGGAGCTGTTTTTT
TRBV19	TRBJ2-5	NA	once	CASSIDLSGVAETQYF	TGTGCCAGTAGTATAGATCTCTCAGGGGTCGCGGAGACCCAGTACTTC
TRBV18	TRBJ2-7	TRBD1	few	CASSPGGTGGTEQYF	TGTGCCAGCTCACCTGGGGGGACAGGGGGCACCGAGCAGTACTTC
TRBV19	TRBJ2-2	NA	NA	CASSTGTENTGELFF	TGTGCCAGTAGTACCGGGACCGAGAACACCGGGGAGCTGTTTTTT
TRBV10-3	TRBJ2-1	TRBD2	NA	CAITRTSGRDNEQFF	TGTGCCATCACTCGGACTAGCGGACGGGACAATGAGCAGTTCTTC